The 7 T cell receptor beta chains given below trace back to one sample, sequenced in a study of PD-1 blockade in classical Hodgkin lymphoma. Libraries were prepared by immunoSEQ multiplex PCR; TCRdb keeps only in-frame clonotypes and omits some of them. The profile shows fewer than 20,000 clones, about 90% of them singletons. As for time point: newly diagnosed, previously untreated cHL patient sample. Purified CD4+ T cells were obtained from thawed PBMCs through magnetic negative selection. The sequenced sample consisted of CD4+ T cells from blood. The receptors stem from a human donor with classical Hodgkin lymphoma.

V gene TRBV5-4 combines with J gene TRBJ2-7; 8 nucleotides match TRBD1. Germline V CDR1 and CDR2: SGHNT, YYREEE (reference sequence). J was trimmed by 3 bases and V by 4 bases; bases with no gene match: 6. The CDR3 has 14 residues. The CDR3, as DNA: TGTGCCAGCAGCCCGAGGACAGGGAACTACGAGCAGTACTTC. Translation: CASSPRTGNYEQYF.

The rearrangement joins TRBV9 to TRBJ2-7; TRBD2 matches at 13 bases. The CDR3 totals 17 residues. Germline values: CDR1 SGDLS, CDR2 YYNGEE. V lost 0 bases, J lost 5 bases, and 8 bases stayed unmatched. The CDR3 sequence is CASSVDGLAGVLNEQYF. The CDR3 DNA sequence: TGTGCCAGCAGCGTAGACGGACTAGCGGGAGTGTTGAACGAGCAGTACTTC.

This clone was seen a single time. V gene TRBV4-1 combines with J gene TRBJ2-1; D remains unclear. This CDR3 region has 15 residues. V shed 2 bases and J shed 0 bases, with 8 bases lying between them. Germline CDR1 is MGHRA and CDR2 is YSYEKL. In DNA form, the CDR3 reads TGCGCCAGCAGCCAACTCCGCTCCTCCTACAATGAGCAGTTCTTC. Its translation: CASSQLRSSYNEQFF.

V is TRBV6-5 and J is TRBJ1-1; the D gene is possibly TRBD1 (5 bases). Germline lookup yields CDR1 MNHEY and CDR2 SVGAGI. The CDR3 spans 13 residues. V dropped 8 bases and J dropped 3 bases, with 13 bases sitting between them. The CDR3 bases are TGTGCCAGCTCTGGCAGGGCTGACACTGAAGCTTTCTTT. Translating it yields CASSGRADTEAFF.

The chain couples TRBV20-1 to TRBJ1-1, with D maybe TRBD1 (6 bases). Between the trimmed V and J ends, which lost 6 bases and 10 bases, there was a span of 12 bases. This CDR3 contains 10 residues. Germline assignment: CDR1 DFQATT and CDR2 SNEGSKA (reference sequence). The CDR3 sequence: CSANRDRAFF. CDR3 nucleotide sequence: TGCAGTGCCAACAGGGATAGAGCTTTCTTT.

This sequence joins TRBV30 and TRBJ1-5, with D unresolved. The V gene lost 0 bases and the J gene lost 7 bases, with 4 bases spanning the gap. CDR3 size: 11 residues. Germline V gene sequence: CDR1 GTSNPN, CDR2 SVGIG (reference sequence). The CDR3 protein is CAWSVGQPQHF. The CDR3 nucleotides read TGTGCCTGGAGTGTGGGCCAGCCCCAGCATTTT.

The genes are TRBV29-1 and TRBJ1-1; D is possibly TRBD1 (6 bases). Germline V gives CDR1 SQVTM, CDR2 ANQGSEA. This CDR3 has 13 amino acids. V dropped 7 bases and J dropped 0 bases, with 12 bases sitting between them. CDR3 residues: CSARDTMNTEAFF. The CDR3 region has the DNA TGCAGCGCAAGGGACACCATGAACACTGAAGCTTTCTTT.